These T cell receptor beta chains were read from a single sample in a study of human T cells and chemical hapten exposure. TCRdb reprocessed the RACE reads via MiXCR and lists one record per CDR3 protein. The sample lists under 130,000 distinct CDR3 sequences; around 35% were seen once. Sequences were derived from whole blood, sampled in connection with sensitization to the hapten diphenylcyclopropenone (DPC). Receptors were obtained from a man aged 40-55 years with alopecia areata. Some clones in this sample may be carry-over from other donors' samples. Both conserved end residues are part of each CDR3. A D gene is named only where the DNA matches it firmly. Only part of the rows carry a size: once, few, many, or a class if the clone is expanded.

size: .; J: TRBJ2-3; V: TRBV11-3; D: TRBD1; CDR3: CASSPGQNTDTQYF; DNA: TGTGCCAGCAGCCCGGGACAGAACACAGATACGCAGTATTTT
size: .; J: TRBJ1-1; V: TRBV20-1; D: .; CDR3: CSASPRHRVTNTEAFF; DNA: TGCAGTGCTAGTCCCAGACACAGGGTCACAAACACTGAAGCTTTCTTT
size: few; J: TRBJ2-4; V: TRBV4-3; D: .; CDR3: CASSQDRQTKNIQYF; DNA: TGCGCCAGCAGCCAAGATCGGCAGACCAAAAACATTCAGTACTTC
size: .; J: TRBJ2-2; V: TRBV20-1; D: TRBD1; CDR3: CSAPILIGRPGQGVPGELFF; DNA: TGCAGTGCCCCAATTTTGATCGGCCGACCGGGACAGGGGGTCCCCGGGGAGCTGTTTTTT
size: .; J: TRBJ2-2; V: TRBV3-1; D: TRBD2; CDR3: CASSQQAGAPSTGELFF; DNA: TGTGCCAGCAGCCAACAAGCGGGAGCCCCCTCCACCGGGGAGCTGTTTTTT
size: few; J: TRBJ1-5; V: TRBV9; D: .; CDR3: CASSSTGSGPQHF; DNA: TGTGCCAGCAGCTCCACAGGGTCCGGGCCCCAGCATTTT
size: .; J: TRBJ1-2; V: TRBV15; D: .; CDR3: CATSSLNERGYTF; DNA: TGTGCCACCAGCAGTCTTAACGAGAGAGGCTACACCTTC
size: .; J: TRBJ1-1; V: TRBV5-1; D: TRBD1; CDR3: CASSRGQGSFAEAFF; DNA: TGCGCCAGCAGCCGTGGACAGGGAAGTTTCGCTGAAGCTTTCTTT
size: many; J: TRBJ2-3; V: TRBV9; D: .; CDR3: CASSVVASTDTQYF; DNA: TGTGCCAGCAGCGTAGTAGCAAGCACAGATACGCAGTATTTT
size: few; J: TRBJ1-2; V: TRBV29-1; D: .; CDR3: CSVEDQVGGYTF; DNA: TGCAGCGTTGAAGATCAGGTTGGGGGCTACACCTTC
size: .; J: TRBJ1-5; V: TRBV7-9; D: .; CDR3: CASSLMGVGQPQHF; DNA: TGTGCCAGCAGCTTAATGGGGGTCGGTCAGCCCCAGCATTTT
size: .; J: TRBJ1-6; V: TRBV20-1; D: TRBD1; CDR3: CSARTGGPYNSPLHF; DNA: TGCAGTGCAAGGACAGGGGGGCCCTATAATTCACCCCTCCACTTT
size: few; J: TRBJ2-1; V: TRBV24-1; D: .; CDR3: CATSGTFNNEQFF; DNA: TGTGCCACCAGTGGGACCTTCAACAATGAGCAGTTCTTC
size: few; J: TRBJ1-1; V: TRBV27; D: .; CDR3: CASSLPGRGEAFF; DNA: TGTGCCAGCAGTTTGCCAGGGCGCGGTGAAGCTTTCTTT
size: .; J: TRBJ1-1; V: TRBV15; D: .; CDR3: CATSRSANTEAFF; DNA: TGTGCCACCAGCAGATCGGCGAACACTGAAGCTTTCTTT
size: .; J: TRBJ1-4; V: TRBV12-3/TRBV12-4; D: .; CDR3: CASREAAGVEKLFF; DNA: TGTGCCAGCAGGGAGGCGGCGGGGGTTGAAAAACTGTTTTTT
size: few; J: TRBJ1-4; V: TRBV11-2; D: .; CDR3: CASSLDSRQGGEKLFF; DNA: TGTGCCAGCAGCTTAGATTCCCGCCAGGGAGGCGAAAAACTGTTTTTT
size: .; J: TRBJ2-1; V: TRBV11-2; D: .; CDR3: CASSPAGLQNEQFF; DNA: TGTGCCAGCAGCCCGGCGGGGCTCCAGAATGAGCAGTTCTTC
size: few; J: TRBJ2-5; V: TRBV29-1; D: .; CDR3: CSVAPDSKETQYF; DNA: TGCAGCGTTGCCCCGGACAGTAAAGAGACCCAGTACTTC
size: few; J: TRBJ2-7; V: TRBV5-1; D: .; CDR3: CASSLASGSAEQYF; DNA: TGCGCCAGCAGCTTGGCCTCGGGGAGTGCAGAGCAGTACTTC
size: few; J: TRBJ1-1; V: TRBV10-3; D: TRBD1; CDR3: CAISETGGITEAFF; DNA: TGTGCCATCAGTGAAACAGGGGGTATCACTGAAGCTTTCTTT
size: .; J: TRBJ1-3; V: TRBV5-1; D: TRBD1; CDR3: CASSPQGDSGNTIYF; DNA: TGCGCCAGCAGCCCGCAGGGGGACTCTGGAAACACCATATATTTT